This is a list of T cell receptor beta chains from one sample in a study of T cell changes during pregnancy in multiple sclerosis. Method: immunoSEQ multiplex PCR; TCRdb's copy keeps in-frame clones and lacks some. The top ten clones hold approximately 1.7% of a sample with 83,000 or so clones, 85% to 95% of them seen once. The sequencing here drew on peripheral blood, taken after pregnancy. The receptors originated from a female donor in good health, enrolled as a control in a pregnancy study. Both conserved end residues are trimmed from each CDR3. Each record gives: J gene, V gene, D gene, CDR3 protein. A D gene is named only where the DNA matches it firmly.

j_call: TRBJ2-5; v_call: TRBV28; d_call: TRBD1; cdr3_aa: ASSLSGTGRGETQY
j_call: TRBJ2-3; v_call: TRBV4-1; d_call: TRBD2; cdr3_aa: ASSQPTSGGSTDTQY
j_call: TRBJ1-2; v_call: TRBV29-1; d_call: .; cdr3_aa: SVEDPHRDNYGYT
j_call: TRBJ2-3; v_call: TRBV29-1; d_call: .; cdr3_aa: SVEGGVRRDTDTQY
j_call: TRBJ2-7; v_call: TRBV6-5; d_call: TRBD2; cdr3_aa: ASSYGGRAYEQY
j_call: TRBJ1-5; v_call: TRBV20-1; d_call: .; cdr3_aa: AGLSNQPQH
j_call: TRBJ2-2; v_call: TRBV5-1; d_call: TRBD1; cdr3_aa: ASSSGQGNTGELF
j_call: TRBJ2-2; v_call: TRBV4-1; d_call: .; cdr3_aa: ASSQEGGAGAAGELF
j_call: TRBJ1-4; v_call: TRBV28; d_call: TRBD1; cdr3_aa: ASLKQGAANEKLF
j_call: TRBJ2-5; v_call: TRBV7-8; d_call: .; cdr3_aa: ASSLEYGQLQETQY
j_call: TRBJ1-2; v_call: TRBV5-1; d_call: .; cdr3_aa: ASRQTPNYGYT
j_call: TRBJ2-7; v_call: TRBV7-9; d_call: .; cdr3_aa: ASSLAADYREEQY
j_call: TRBJ2-5; v_call: TRBV29-1; d_call: TRBD1; cdr3_aa: SVGQGKETQY
j_call: TRBJ1-2; v_call: TRBV6-1; d_call: .; cdr3_aa: ASSEMDSIGYGYT
j_call: TRBJ2-1; v_call: TRBV9; d_call: TRBD1; cdr3_aa: ASSARDRDGQSKF
j_call: TRBJ2-1; v_call: TRBV6-5; d_call: TRBD2; cdr3_aa: ASVRAGVSNEQF
j_call: TRBJ2-1; v_call: TRBV7-8; d_call: .; cdr3_aa: ASSLGRELLNEQF
j_call: TRBJ2-1; v_call: TRBV7-2; d_call: .; cdr3_aa: ASSPTSSYNEQF
j_call: TRBJ2-2; v_call: TRBV7-2; d_call: .; cdr3_aa: ASSLVTSGTGELF
j_call: TRBJ2-2; v_call: TRBV5-6; d_call: .; cdr3_aa: ASSLQGITINTGELF
j_call: TRBJ2-5; v_call: TRBV14; d_call: .; cdr3_aa: ASSQVSLQETQY
j_call: TRBJ2-7; v_call: TRBV7-2; d_call: TRBD2; cdr3_aa: ASSRGSGVYEQY
j_call: TRBJ2-3; v_call: TRBV28; d_call: TRBD2; cdr3_aa: ASSSGLAGDTQY
j_call: TRBJ2-7; v_call: TRBV6-1; d_call: .; cdr3_aa: ASRPGTRYEQY
j_call: TRBJ2-5; v_call: TRBV6-5; d_call: TRBD2; cdr3_aa: ASSYLREGGETQY
j_call: TRBJ2-2; v_call: TRBV11-2; d_call: TRBD2; cdr3_aa: ASSLTGGRGAGELF
j_call: TRBJ2-5; v_call: TRBV27; d_call: .; cdr3_aa: ASSSGGDEETQY
j_call: TRBJ2-2; v_call: TRBV15; d_call: TRBD2; cdr3_aa: ATSRGLAHRGELF
j_call: TRBJ2-5; v_call: TRBV5-1; d_call: .; cdr3_aa: ASSYLIEETQY
j_call: TRBJ2-1; v_call: TRBV7-2; d_call: TRBD2; cdr3_aa: ASSLWGTSAYNEQF
j_call: TRBJ1-3; v_call: TRBV28; d_call: .; cdr3_aa: ASRSDSEGNTIY
j_call: TRBJ1-1; v_call: TRBV5-1; d_call: .; cdr3_aa: ASSLTTGLDTEAF
j_call: TRBJ2-3; v_call: TRBV10-3; d_call: .; cdr3_aa: AISVEERTVADTQY
j_call: TRBJ2-1; v_call: TRBV11-2; d_call: TRBD2; cdr3_aa: ASSLSTSGSNEQF
j_call: TRBJ2-7; v_call: TRBV2; d_call: TRBD1; cdr3_aa: ASSFGQGPSYEQY
j_call: TRBJ2-7; v_call: TRBV18; d_call: .; cdr3_aa: ASSPSQRQYEQY
j_call: TRBJ1-1; v_call: TRBV7-2; d_call: .; cdr3_aa: ASSLTPNTEAF
j_call: TRBJ2-5; v_call: TRBV7-9; d_call: .; cdr3_aa: ASSPTGLQETQY
j_call: TRBJ1-4; v_call: TRBV2; d_call: .; cdr3_aa: ASNRANEKLF
j_call: TRBJ1-1; v_call: TRBV5-6; d_call: .; cdr3_aa: ASSSTGTEAF
j_call: TRBJ2-1; v_call: TRBV2; d_call: .; cdr3_aa: ASSVSREQF
j_call: TRBJ2-3; v_call: TRBV27; d_call: TRBD1; cdr3_aa: ASRGQGVADTQY
j_call: TRBJ2-7; v_call: TRBV5-5; d_call: TRBD1; cdr3_aa: ASSLGTGGDRWSYEQY
j_call: TRBJ2-7; v_call: TRBV28; d_call: TRBD2; cdr3_aa: ASSSPRGAGGYEQY
j_call: TRBJ2-1; v_call: TRBV5-1; d_call: .; cdr3_aa: ASSFYPNNEQF